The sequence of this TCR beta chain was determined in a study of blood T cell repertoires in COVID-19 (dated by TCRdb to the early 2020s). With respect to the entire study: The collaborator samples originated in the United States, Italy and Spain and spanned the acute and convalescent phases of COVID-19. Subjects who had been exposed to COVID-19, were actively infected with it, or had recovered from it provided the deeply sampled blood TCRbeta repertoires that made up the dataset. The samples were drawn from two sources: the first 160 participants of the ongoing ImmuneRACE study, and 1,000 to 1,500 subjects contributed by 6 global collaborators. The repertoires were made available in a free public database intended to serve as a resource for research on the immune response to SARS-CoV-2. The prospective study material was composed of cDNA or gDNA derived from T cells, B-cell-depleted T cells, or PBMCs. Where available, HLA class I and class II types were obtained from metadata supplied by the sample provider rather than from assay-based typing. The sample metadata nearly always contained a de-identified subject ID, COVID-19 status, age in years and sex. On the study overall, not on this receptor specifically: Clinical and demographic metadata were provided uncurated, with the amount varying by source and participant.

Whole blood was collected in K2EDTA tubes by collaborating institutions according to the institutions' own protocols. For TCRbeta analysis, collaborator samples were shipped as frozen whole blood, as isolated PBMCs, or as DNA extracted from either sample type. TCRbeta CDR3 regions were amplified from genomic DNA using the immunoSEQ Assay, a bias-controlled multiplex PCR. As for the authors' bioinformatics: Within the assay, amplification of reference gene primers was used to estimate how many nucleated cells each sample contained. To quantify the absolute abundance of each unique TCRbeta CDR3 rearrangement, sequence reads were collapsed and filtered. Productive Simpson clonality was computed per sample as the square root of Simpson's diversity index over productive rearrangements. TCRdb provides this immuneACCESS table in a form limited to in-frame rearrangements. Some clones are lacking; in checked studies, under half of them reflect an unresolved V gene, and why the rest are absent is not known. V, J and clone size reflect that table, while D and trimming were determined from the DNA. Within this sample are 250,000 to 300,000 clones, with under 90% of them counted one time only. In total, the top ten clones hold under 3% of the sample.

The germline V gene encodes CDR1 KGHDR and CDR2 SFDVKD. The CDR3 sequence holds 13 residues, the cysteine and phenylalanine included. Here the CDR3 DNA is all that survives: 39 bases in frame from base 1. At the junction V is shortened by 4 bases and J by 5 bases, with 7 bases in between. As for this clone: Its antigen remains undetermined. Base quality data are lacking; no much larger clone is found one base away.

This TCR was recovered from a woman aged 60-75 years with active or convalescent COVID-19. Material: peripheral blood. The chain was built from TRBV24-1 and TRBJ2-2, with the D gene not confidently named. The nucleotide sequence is TGTGCCACCAGTGAACAACCGACCGGGGAGCTGTTTTTT. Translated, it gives CATSEQPTGELFF.